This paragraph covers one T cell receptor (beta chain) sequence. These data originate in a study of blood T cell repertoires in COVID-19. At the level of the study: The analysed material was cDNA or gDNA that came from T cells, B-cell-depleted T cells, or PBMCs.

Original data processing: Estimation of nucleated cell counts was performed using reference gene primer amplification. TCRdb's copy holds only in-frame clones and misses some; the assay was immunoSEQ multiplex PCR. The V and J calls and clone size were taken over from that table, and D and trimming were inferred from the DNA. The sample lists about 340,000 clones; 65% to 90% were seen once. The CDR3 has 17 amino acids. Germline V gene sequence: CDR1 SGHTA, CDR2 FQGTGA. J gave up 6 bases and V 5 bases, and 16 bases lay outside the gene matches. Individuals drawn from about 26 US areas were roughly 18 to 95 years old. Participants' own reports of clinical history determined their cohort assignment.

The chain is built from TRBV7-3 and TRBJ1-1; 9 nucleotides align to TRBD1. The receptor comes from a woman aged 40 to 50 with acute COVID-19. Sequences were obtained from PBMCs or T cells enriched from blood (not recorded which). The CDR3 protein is CASSRQNAGTGSPEAFF. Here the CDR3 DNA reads TGTGCCAGCAGCCGACAGAATGCCGGGACAGGGAGCCCTGAAGCTTTCTTT.